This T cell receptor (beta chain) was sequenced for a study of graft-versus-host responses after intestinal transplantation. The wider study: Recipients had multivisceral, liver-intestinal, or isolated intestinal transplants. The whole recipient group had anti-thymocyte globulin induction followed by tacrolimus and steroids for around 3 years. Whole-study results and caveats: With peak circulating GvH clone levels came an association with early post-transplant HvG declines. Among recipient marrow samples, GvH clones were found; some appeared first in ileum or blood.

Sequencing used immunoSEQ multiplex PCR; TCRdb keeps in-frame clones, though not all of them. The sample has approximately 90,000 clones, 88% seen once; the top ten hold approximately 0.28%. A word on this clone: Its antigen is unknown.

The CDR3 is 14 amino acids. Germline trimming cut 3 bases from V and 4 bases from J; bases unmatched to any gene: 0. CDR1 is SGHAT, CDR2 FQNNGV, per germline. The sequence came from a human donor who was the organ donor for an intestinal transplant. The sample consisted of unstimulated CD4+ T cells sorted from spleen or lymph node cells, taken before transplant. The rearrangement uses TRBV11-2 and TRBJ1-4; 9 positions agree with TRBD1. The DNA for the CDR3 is TGTGCCAGCAGCTTGACAGGGGGTAATGAAAAACTGTTTTTT. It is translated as CASSLTGGNEKLFF.